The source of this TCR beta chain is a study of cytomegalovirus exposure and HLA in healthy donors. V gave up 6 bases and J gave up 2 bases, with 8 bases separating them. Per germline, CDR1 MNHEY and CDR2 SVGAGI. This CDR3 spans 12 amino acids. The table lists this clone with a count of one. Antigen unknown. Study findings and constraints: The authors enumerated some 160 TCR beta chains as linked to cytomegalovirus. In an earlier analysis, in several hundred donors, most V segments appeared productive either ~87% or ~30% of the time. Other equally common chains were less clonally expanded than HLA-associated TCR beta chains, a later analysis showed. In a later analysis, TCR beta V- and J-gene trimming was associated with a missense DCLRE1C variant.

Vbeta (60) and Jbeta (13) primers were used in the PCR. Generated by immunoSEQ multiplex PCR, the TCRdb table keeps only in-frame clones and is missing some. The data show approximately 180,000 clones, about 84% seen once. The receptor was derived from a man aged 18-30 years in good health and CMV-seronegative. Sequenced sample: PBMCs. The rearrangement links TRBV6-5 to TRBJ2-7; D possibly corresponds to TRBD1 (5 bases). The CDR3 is CASRTTAYEQYF. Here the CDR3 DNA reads TGTGCCAGCAGAACGACAGCCTACGAGCAGTACTTC.